The TCR beta chain described here comes from a study of blood T cell repertoires in COVID-19. Study as a whole: Samples representing acute and convalescent COVID-19 were sourced from the United States, Italy and Spain. T cells, B-cell-depleted T cells, or PBMCs provided the cDNA or gDNA that served as material.

Methods used by the authors: Estimated nucleated cell counts came from reference gene primer amplification. Profiling relied on immunoSEQ multiplex PCR, and the TCRdb table lists in-frame clones only, not all of them. V and J calls and clone size are those listed in that table; D and trimming were worked out from the DNA. The table has about 39,000 clones, approximately 80% seen once. J lost 8 bases, V lost 2 bases, and 8 bases had no gene match. The CDR3 is made up of 15 amino acids. Germline V lookup: CDR1 SGHTA, CDR2 FQGNSA. This sequence originates from a man aged 55 to 69 in a cohort sampled during active COVID-19. This chain uses TRBV7-2 with TRBJ2-5, with TRBD2 identical over 10 bases. Sequenced material: peripheral blood. CDR3 coding DNA: TGTGCCAGCAGCTTATCCCCAGCGGGAGGGTTTACCCAGTACTTC. It specifies CASSLSPAGGFTQYF.